This paragraph reports one T cell receptor (beta chain). As yet, its antigen is unknown. Trimming shortened V by 0 bases and J by 6 bases, and 9 bases separated the two germline ends. CDR1 and CDR2 from the germline V gene are SGDLS and YYNGEE. The CDR3 is 13 amino acids. This entry belongs to a study of cytomegalovirus exposure and HLA in healthy donors. Study-wide results and limits: There were approximately 150 TCR beta chains listed as cytomegalovirus-associated. The dataset shows that most TCR sequences were rare, while some public TCRs occurred in many donors. The classifier reportedly diagnosed cytomegalovirus status with high specificity and sensitivity.

Libraries were prepared by immunoSEQ multiplex PCR; TCRdb keeps only in-frame clonotypes and omits some of them. The data show approximately 80,000 clones, approximately 93% seen once. The chain links TRBV9 to TRBJ1-2; D remains unclear. The sequence was obtained from a woman aged 25 to 45 in good health and CMV-seronegative. The sample was PBMCs. CDR3 sequence reads: CASSVGARDGYTF. In DNA form, the CDR3 reads TGTGCCAGCAGCGTAGGGGCCCGCGATGGCTACACCTTC.